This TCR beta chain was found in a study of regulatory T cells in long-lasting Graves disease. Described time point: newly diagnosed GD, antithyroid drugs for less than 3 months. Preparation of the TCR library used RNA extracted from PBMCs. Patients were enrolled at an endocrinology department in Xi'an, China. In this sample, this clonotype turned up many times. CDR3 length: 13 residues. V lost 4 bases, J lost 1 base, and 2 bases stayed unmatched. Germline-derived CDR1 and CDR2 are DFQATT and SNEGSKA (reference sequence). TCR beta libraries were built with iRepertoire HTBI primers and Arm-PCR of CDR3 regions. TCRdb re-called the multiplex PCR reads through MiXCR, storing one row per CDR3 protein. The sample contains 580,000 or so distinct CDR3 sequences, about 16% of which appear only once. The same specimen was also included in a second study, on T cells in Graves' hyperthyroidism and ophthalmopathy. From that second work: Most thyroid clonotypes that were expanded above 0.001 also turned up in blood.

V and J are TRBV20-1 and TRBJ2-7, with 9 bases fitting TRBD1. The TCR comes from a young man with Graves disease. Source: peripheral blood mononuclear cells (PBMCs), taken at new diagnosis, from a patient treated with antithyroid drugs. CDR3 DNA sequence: TGCAGTGCTAAGGGACAGGGATCCTACGAGCAGTACTTC. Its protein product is CSAKGQGSYEQYF.